The 27 T cell receptor beta chains below come from one sample, sequenced in a study of cytomegalovirus exposure and HLA in healthy donors. The PCR was carried out with 60 Vbeta primers and 13 Jbeta primers. Profiled with immunoSEQ multiplex PCR; TCRdb holds only in-frame clones, not every one. The sample includes around 150,000 clones, roughly four fifths of them seen just once. Sequencing used PBMCs. These receptors came from a male donor in good health and CMV-seronegative.

The chain is built from TRBV6-6 and TRBJ2-2; tentative D call: TRBD1 (5 bases). CDR3 size: 13 residues. Germline V gene lookup returns CDR1 MNHNY and CDR2 SVGAGI (reference sequence). V shed 7 bases and J shed 7 bases, with 13 bases lying between them. In nucleotides, the CDR3 is TGTGCCAGCACCGACAGAATCGGCGGGGAGCTGTTTTTT. Its protein is CASTDRIGGELFF.

The CDR3 protein is CASSAGQGYNSPLHF. Here the CDR3 DNA reads TGTGCCAGCAGTGCGGGACAGGGCTATAATTCACCCCTCCACTTT. The chain combines TRBV6-1 with TRBJ1-6, with 9 bases fitting TRBD1. The CDR3 has 15 amino acids. Germline V lookup: CDR1 MNHNS, CDR2 SASEGT. V was pared by 4 bases and J by 3 bases, with 1 base of the junction left unmatched.

The V gene is TRBV2, the J gene TRBJ1-2; the match to TRBD1 covers 8 bases. Germline loops: CDR1 SNHLY, CDR2 FYNNEI. The CDR3 extends over 14 amino acids. V was clipped by 5 bases and J by 4 bases; unmatched bases: 6. The CDR3 loop is CASSPGTGIYGYTF. The CDR3 DNA follows: TGTGCCAGCAGTCCCGGGACAGGTATCTATGGCTACACCTTC.

The rearrangement uses TRBV13 and TRBJ2-7; 7 bases are a match to TRBD1. With 5 bases clipped from V and 2 bases from J, the junction kept 3 bases outside the gene matches. CDR1 and CDR2 (germline): PRHDT, FYEKMQ (reference sequence). The CDR3 totals 13 residues. CDR3 sequence reads: CASSAGTAYEQYF. The CDR3 nucleotides are TGTGCCAGCAGCGCCGGGACAGCCTACGAGCAGTACTTC.

This sequence joins TRBV6-6 and TRBJ2-7, with unresolved D. Germline CDR1 and CDR2: MNHNY and SVGAGI (reference sequence). The germline V and J ends were trimmed by 2 bases and 3 bases, with 11 bases remaining between them. This CDR3 has 14 residues. This CDR3 is CASSYAGQVYEQYF. The CDR3 bases are TGTGCCAGCAGTTACGCTGGTCAGGTCTACGAGCAGTACTTC.

This rearrangement joins TRBV5-5 to TRBJ2-7; 10 bases agree with TRBD2. The V gene's germline CDR1 is SGHKS and CDR2 YYEKEE (reference sequence). J was trimmed by 5 bases and V by 0 bases; bases with no gene match: 8. CDR3 length equals 16 residues. CDR3 in amino acids: CASSLVGGLALNEQYF. The CDR3 nucleotides are TGTGCCAGCAGCTTGGTAGGGGGACTAGCGCTCAACGAGCAGTACTTC.

The rearrangement links TRBV6-1 to TRBJ1-2; 9 nucleotides match TRBD1. V lost 6 bases, J lost 3 bases, and 2 bases stayed unmatched. Germline assignment: CDR1 MNHNS and CDR2 SASEGT. CDR3 length equals 13 residues. The CDR3 spells CASRDRGDYGYTF. The CDR3 DNA reads TGTGCCAGCAGGGACAGGGGCGACTATGGCTACACCTTC.

The V call is TRBV7-8, the J call TRBJ1-1; D is unresolved. CDR1 and CDR2 (germline): SGHVS, FQNEAQ. The CDR3 runs to 13 residues. V was shortened by 2 bases and J by 3 bases, with 7 bases between the two germline ends. The CDR3 loop reads CASSLPIHTEAFF. The CDR3 DNA sequence: TGTGCCAGCAGCTTACCCATCCACACTGAAGCTTTCTTT. Full variable domain (missing parts from reference TRBV7-8 and TRBJ1-1): GAGVSQSPRYKVAKRGQDVALRCDPISGHVSLFWYQQALGQGPEFLTYFQNEAQLDKSGLPSDRFFAERPEGSVSTLKIQRTQQEDSAVYLCASSLPIHTEAFFGQGTRLTVV.

The V call is TRBV19, the J call TRBJ1-1; a possible D gene is TRBD1 (6 bases). Trimming left V 4 bases short and J 5 bases short, with 11 bases between. Germline lookup yields CDR1 LNHDA and CDR2 SQIVND (reference sequence). This CDR3 has 13 residues. Written as DNA, the CDR3 is TGTGCCAGTAGTAAACAGGGCCGGACTGAAGCTTTCTTT. Residues: CASSKQGRTEAFF.

The chain links TRBV19 to TRBJ2-2; possibly TRBD1 for D (5 bases). Trimming shortened V by 5 bases and J by 1 base, and 14 bases separated the two germline ends. The CDR3 is 16 amino acids. CDR1 is LNHDA, CDR2 SQIVND, per germline (reference sequence). This CDR3 reads CASSRRGWENTGELFF. In DNA form, the CDR3 reads TGTGCCAGTAGTCGTAGGGGCTGGGAGAACACCGGGGAGCTGTTTTTT.

This clone was counted a few times. V and J are TRBV27 and TRBJ1-2; D not resolved. Between the trimmed V and J ends, which lost 5 bases and 4 bases, there was a span of 8 bases. Germline-derived CDR1 and CDR2 are MNHEY and SMNVEV (reference sequence). CDR3 length: 12 amino acids. DNA of the CDR3: TGTGCCAGCAGTAGCGGTGGCTATGGCTACACCTTC. This encodes CASSSGGYGYTF.

The chain joins TRBV7-6 to TRBJ2-5, with unresolved D. The closer fit of TRBJ2-7 to the DNA end suggests the J call may be wrong. CDR3 length: 16 amino acids. Germline CDR1 SGHVS, CDR2 FNYEAQ. CDR3 bases: TGTGCCAGCAGCTTAGCGGCTCTGGCTCGGGTGGCCGAGCAGTACTTC. The encoded protein is CASSLAALARVAEQYF.

This chain joins TRBV19 and TRBJ1-1; TRBD1 is a possible D gene (5 bases). Germline-derived CDR1 and CDR2 are LNHDA and SQIVND (reference sequence). V dropped 7 bases and J dropped 1 base, with 13 bases sitting between them. The CDR3 spans 14 residues. The CDR3 DNA sequence: TGTGCCAGTATTGCGGGGGGGTCGAACACTGAAGCTTTCTTT. Its translation is CASIAGGSNTEAFF.

This sequence joins TRBV6-5 and TRBJ1-2, with D uncertain. The CDR3 has 16 amino acids. The germline V gene encodes CDR1 MNHEY and CDR2 SVGAGI. The V and J ends lost 0 bases and 6 bases respectively, with 17 bases between them. CDR3 in DNA: TGTGCCAGCAGTTACTCGGCGGCCTCACTAGCGGATGGCTACACCTTC. Its protein is CASSYSAASLADGYTF.

This rearrangement joins TRBV2 to TRBJ1-1; D perhaps matches TRBD1 (5 bases). From germline, CDR1 is SNHLY and CDR2 FYNNEI. This CDR3 comprises 15 residues. V was shortened by 4 bases and J by 0 bases, with 12 bases between the two germline ends. Here the CDR3 DNA reads TGTGCCAGCAGTGTCGGCGGGGGATTGAACACTGAAGCTTTCTTT. Its protein is CASSVGGGLNTEAFF.

The genes are TRBV6-1 and TRBJ1-1; 9 bases are shared with TRBD1. This CDR3 has 14 residues. The V and J ends lost 6 bases and 1 base, in that order; junction bases with no gene match: 3. Per germline, CDR1 MNHNS and CDR2 SASEGT. This chain's CDR3 is CASREQGANTEAFF. CDR3 nucleotides: TGTGCCAGCAGAGAACAGGGGGCGAACACTGAAGCTTTCTTT.

The chain carries TRBV12-5 and TRBJ2-7; 7 nucleotides align to TRBD1. CDR3 length: 14 amino acids. Germline lookup yields CDR1 LGHNT and CDR2 FRNRAP. The J segment lost 8 bases and the V segment lost 0 bases, leaving 7 bases of the junction unmatched. CDR3 sequence (DNA): TGTGCTAGTGGTTTGGTACTAACAGGGGATAAGCAGTACTTC. It yields the protein CASGLVLTGDKQYF.

The gene calls are TRBV10-1 and TRBJ2-2, with TRBD2 matching over 11 bases. There are 17 residues in the CDR3. Germline V gene sequence: CDR1 WNHNN, CDR2 SYGVQD (reference sequence). V dropped 5 bases and J dropped 7; count of bases not matched to a gene: 12. DNA for the CDR3: TGCGCCAGCAGTCCGCTAGCGGGGGGCCCCTTCGACGGGGAGCTGTTTTTT. Protein product: CASSPLAGGPFDGELFF.

Concerning this clone itself: Lacking the conserved final phenylalanine or tryptophan, this CDR3 likely reflects a read error. The chain uses TRBV4-1 and TRBJ2-7, with 7 bases that match TRBD1. CDR3 size: 14 residues. Germline V gene data show CDR1 as MGHRA and CDR2 as YSYEKL. J was trimmed by 5 bases and V by 0 bases; bases with no gene match: 4. The chain's CDR3 is CASSQEQGHDEQYL. The CDR3 nucleotides are TGCGCCAGCAGCCAAGAACAGGGGCACGACGAGCAGTACCTC.

The table lists this clone with a count of one. CDR3 protein: CASSPSKGQGSGYEQYF. The CDR3 nucleotides are TGTGCCAGCAGCCCCTCAAAGGGACAGGGGTCCGGATACGAGCAGTACTTC. The V gene is TRBV7-9, the J gene TRBJ2-7; 10 positions agree with TRBD1. Germline CDR1 SEHNR, CDR2 FQNEAQ (reference sequence). The J segment lost 4 bases and the V segment lost 5 bases, leaving 14 bases of the junction unmatched. This CDR3 has 17 amino acids. Together with reference TRBV7-9 and TRBJ2-7, the CDR3 gives the full variable domain: DTGVSQNPRHKITKRGQNVTFRCDPISEHNRLYWYRQTLGQGPEFLTYFQNEAQLEKSRLLSDRFSAERPKGSFSTLEIQRTEQGDSAMYLCASSPSKGQGSGYEQYFGPGTRLTVT.

This clone appeared once. The chain carries TRBV27 and TRBJ1-1; D is uncertain. Deletions cut 7 bases from V and 1 base from J, with 4 bases between. Germline V gene data show CDR1 as MNHEY and CDR2 as SMNVEV (reference sequence). There are 11 residues in the CDR3. For the CDR3, the DNA is TGTGCCAGCAAACAGAACACTGAAGCTTTCTTT. It encodes CASKQNTEAFF.

The genes are TRBV11-2 and TRBJ2-7; unclear D gene. Looked up from germline, CDR1 is SGHAT and CDR2 is FQNNGV. V shed 6 bases and J shed 4 bases, with 7 bases lying between them. The CDR3 spans 11 residues. CDR3 coding DNA: TGTGCCAGCAGTTCCCTTTACGAGCAGTACTTC. Its translation: CASSSLYEQYF. The whole variable domain, filled in from reference TRBV11-2 and TRBJ2-7, reads EAGVAQSPRYKIIEKRQSVAFWCNPISGHATLYWYQQILGQGPKLLIQFQNNGVVDDSQLPKDRFSAERLKGVDSTLKIQPAKLEDSAVYLCASSSLYEQYFGPGTRLTVT.

The chain couples TRBV6-1 to TRBJ1-2; D ambiguous. CDR1 MNHNS and CDR2 SASEGT come from the germline V gene. This CDR3 is 17 amino acids long. The germline V and J ends were trimmed by 1 base and 4 bases, with 19 bases remaining between them. The CDR3 sequence is CASSEVGGMGVGYGYTF. The CDR3, as DNA: TGTGCCAGCAGTGAAGTAGGCGGCATGGGAGTTGGCTATGGCTACACCTTC.

The genes are TRBV18 and TRBJ1-4; 8 bases are a match to TRBD1. The CDR3 spans 15 residues. V lost 2 bases to trimming and J lost 8 bases; unmatched junction nucleotides: 7. Germline assignment: CDR1 KGHSH and CDR2 LQKENI. The CDR3 sequence is CASSPGSGGLEKLFF. CDR3 coding DNA: TGTGCCAGCTCACCAGGATCAGGGGGCCTGGAAAAACTGTTTTTT.

The V gene is TRBV7-2, the J gene TRBJ2-7; TRBD2 matches at 10 bases. The ends lost 1 base at V and 2 bases at J; junction bases unmatched: 2. The CDR3 is made up of 15 amino acids. Germline V gene sequence: CDR1 SGHTA, CDR2 FQGNSA. In DNA form, the CDR3 reads TGTGCCAGCAGCTTAGAGAGCGGGAGGGCCTACGAGCAGTACTTC. Translation gives CASSLESGRAYEQYF.

This chain uses TRBV11-2 with TRBJ1-6; 9 positions agree with TRBD1. There are 15 residues in the CDR3. Germline V gene lookup returns CDR1 SGHAT and CDR2 FQNNGV. V was clipped by 4 bases and J by 7 bases; unmatched bases: 5. In DNA form, the CDR3 reads TGTGCCAGCAGCTGGGGACAGGGATTGAATTCACCCCTCCACTTT. Its translation: CASSWGQGLNSPLHF.

V gene TRBV5-8 combines with J gene TRBJ1-2; D might be TRBD1 (6 bases). Germline V gene lookup returns CDR1 SGHTS and CDR2 YDEGEE. Trimming shortened V by 1 base and J by 4 bases, and 14 bases separated the two germline ends. The length of the CDR3 is 15 residues. The CDR3 loop reads CASSLMGGLGYGYTF. Written as DNA, the CDR3 is TGTGCCAGCAGCTTGATGGGGGGGCTTGGCTATGGCTACACCTTC.